A selection of T cell receptor beta chains follows, all from one sample in a study of shared clonotypes between healthy human individuals. Method: immunoSEQ multiplex PCR; TCRdb's copy keeps in-frame clones and lacks some. Found here are around 2.5 million clones, 93% of them singletons; the top ten hold more than 0.35%. Sequenced input: naive CD4+ T cells from PBMCs. The origin of the receptors is a young man in good health. Some clones in this sample may be carry-over from other donors' samples. Each CDR3 is given with its conserved first and last residue. Fields, in order: V gene, D gene, J gene, clone size, CDR3 protein, CDR3 DNA. D genes are given only for firm matches. The size field is filled for only some rows; it gives once, few, many or a size class.

v_call: TRBV30; d_call: NA; j_call: TRBJ2-5; clone_size: NA; cdr3_aa: CAWSARGRGRQETQYF; cdr3_nt: TGTGCCTGGAGTGCGAGAGGTAGGGGACGGCAAGAGACCCAGTACTTC
v_call: TRBV7-2; d_call: NA; j_call: TRBJ2-7; clone_size: NA; cdr3_aa: CASSSYYYEQYF; cdr3_nt: TGTGCCAGCAGCTCTTACTACTACGAGCAGTACTTC
v_call: TRBV2; d_call: NA; j_call: TRBJ2-7; clone_size: NA; cdr3_aa: CASSEQGWYEQYF; cdr3_nt: TGTGCCAGCAGTGAACAGGGATGGTACGAGCAGTACTTC
v_call: TRBV7-2; d_call: NA; j_call: TRBJ2-7; clone_size: NA; cdr3_aa: CASSLLPTPSSYEQYF; cdr3_nt: TGTGCCAGCAGCTTACTTCCAACCCCTAGCTCCTACGAGCAGTACTTC
v_call: TRBV7-2; d_call: TRBD1; j_call: TRBJ2-1; clone_size: NA; cdr3_aa: CASRVAASQQGVGQFF; cdr3_nt: TGTGCCAGCCGCGTAGCGGCTAGCCAACAGGGGGTAGGGCAGTTCTTC
v_call: TRBV27; d_call: TRBD1; j_call: TRBJ1-4; clone_size: NA; cdr3_aa: CASSDPGRGRGKLFF; cdr3_nt: TGTGCCAGCAGTGACCCGGGCAGGGGGCGCGGAAAACTGTTTTTT
v_call: TRBV9; d_call: NA; j_call: TRBJ2-5; clone_size: NA; cdr3_aa: CASSVVPGMETQYF; cdr3_nt: TGTGCCAGCAGCGTAGTGCCAGGGATGGAGACCCAGTACTTC
v_call: TRBV28; d_call: TRBD1; j_call: TRBJ1-3; clone_size: NA; cdr3_aa: CASRRTGGNTIYF; cdr3_nt: TGTGCCAGCAGGAGGACAGGTGGAAACACCATATATTTT
v_call: TRBV29-1; d_call: NA; j_call: TRBJ1-2; clone_size: once; cdr3_aa: CSVEGKGLGYGYTF; cdr3_nt: TGCAGCGTTGAAGGAAAGGGGTTGGGGTATGGCTACACCTTC
v_call: TRBV7-9; d_call: TRBD2; j_call: TRBJ2-1; clone_size: NA; cdr3_aa: CASSARTSGSSGNEQFF; cdr3_nt: TGTGCCAGCAGCGCCCGGACTAGCGGGAGTTCAGGAAATGAGCAGTTCTTC
v_call: TRBV2; d_call: NA; j_call: TRBJ2-1; clone_size: NA; cdr3_aa: CASTPEGQKANEQFF; cdr3_nt: TGTGCCAGCACCCCGGAAGGCCAAAAAGCCAATGAGCAGTTCTTC